This T cell receptor beta chain derives from a study of blood T cell repertoires in COVID-19. This clone was picked up a small number of times. Germline V gives CDR1 MNHEY, CDR2 SVGAGI. The junction had 4 bases not matched to a gene; V was cut back by 6 bases and J by 8 bases. The length of the CDR3 is 14 residues. Assay: immunoSEQ multiplex PCR; the TCRdb copy retains only in-frame clones and omits some. In the table there are some 340,000 clones, more than 90% of which are singletons. This chain connects TRBV6-5 to TRBJ2-1; 13 bases match TRBD2. Sequenced sample: PBMCs or T cells enriched from blood (not recorded which). The receptor was derived from a woman aged 30 to 39 who had been exposed to COVID-19. The DNA of the CDR3 is TGTGCCAGCAGCAGACTAGCGGGGGGTCATGAGCAGTTCTTC. Its protein is CASSRLAGGHEQFF.